The T cell receptor beta chain described here comes from a study of Graves' ophthalmopathy and Graves' hyperthyroidism (dated by TCRdb to about 2018). About the study as a whole: Peripheral blood was collected at initial diagnosis, prior to any treatment. TCR beta repertoire signatures were used to distinguish Graves' ophthalmopathy from Graves' hyperthyroidism and to predict progression to ophthalmopathy. In total, some 130 blood samples were TCR-sequenced: 40 to 45 ophthalmopathy, approximately 80 hyperthyroidism and about 17 hyperthyroidism-to-ophthalmopathy patients. To explore V-J signatures that separate ophthalmopathy from hyperthyroidism, a discovery set of about a hundred patients was enrolled, consisting of about 45 with ophthalmopathy and some 59 with stable hyperthyroidism. For independent validation, a separate cohort was made up of 18 to 20 hyperthyroidism patients plus 17 patients who later progressed from hyperthyroidism to ophthalmopathy. T-cell repertoires of thyroid tissue and blood were compared in about 6 hyperthyroidism patients. Following sample collection, hyperthyroidism patients were given methimazole at a starting dose of 30 mg daily, and ophthalmopathy patients were given high-dose intravenous methylprednisolone. The 100 discovery patients were randomly split 7:3 into training and test sets. What the study reported, not specific to this receptor: In cross-validation, the 13-signature model distinguished ophthalmopathy from stable hyperthyroidism with around 86% sensitivity and roughly 81% specificity, while in the test set the corresponding values were about 80% and 75%. Sample size was not predetermined statistically, and investigators were not blinded to group allocation. Among expanded thyroid clonotypes with frequency above 0.001, most also showed up in blood, which suggests that blood repertoires may reflect the thyroid immune response. In validation, the model predicted ophthalmopathy progression with less than 71% sensitivity and roughly 72% specificity; some 13 predicted patients were CT-confirmed with GO in a median of about 6.1 months.

TCR beta CDR3 regions were amplified from RNA transcripts for repertoire sequencing. The first round of RT-PCR was done with HTBI primers and the Qiagen OneStep RT-PCR kit, and was followed by a second round of multiplex PCR, then size selection and purification. The libraries underwent paired-end sequencing with 100 bp reads on an Illumina HiSeq2000. Per the authors' processing: Reads were processed with SOAPnuke, discarding reads with adapters, uncalled bases, mean Phred below 15, or no exact constant-primer or identifier match. High-quality paired reads were merged with COPE v1.2.5. Clonotypes were defined as unique nucleotide sequences and were aligned to IMGT TRB V, D and J references using MiTCR v1.1. Analysis was restricted to V-J combinations with a frequency above 0.0001, which covered 99.2% of repertoires. A TCR clonal expansion and chaos score per V-J combination was defined as the ratio of F50 clonal expansion to chaos observed in the TCRdist matrix. Features were reduced by Welch's t-statistics and random forest to approximately 13 V-J combinations, which fed a naive Bayes classifier. The similarity between thyroid and blood repertoires was quantified using the Morisita-Horn index. The raw public data were reprocessed by TCRdb itself: fastp quality trimming at Q25, MiXCR clonotype calling, in-frame beta chains only. When rows share a CDR3 protein, they turn into one entry using the most common DNA and genes. TCRdb, not the original authors, processed these V and J calls. Counted in this sample were about half a million distinct CDR3 sequences; about an eighth of them appeared once. 8% to 10% of the sample is held by the ten biggest clonotypes.

Patients with ophthalmopathy had moderately to severely active disease, with a Clinical Activity Score of 3 or more, a NOSPECS grade of 4 or more, and a disease duration of less than 3 months. Patients were excluded if they had other autoimmune diseases, uncontrolled infections, pregnancy or lactation. Clinical symptoms, serum thyroxine, TRAb, thyroid ultrasound and orbital computed tomography formed the basis of the diagnosis. PBMCs were isolated from 8 to 10 ml of fresh peripheral blood by Ficoll-Paque density gradient centrifugation. Total RNA was extracted with Trizol reagent and quality-checked on an Agilent 2100 Bioanalyzer. On this clonotype itself: Its antigen remains unidentified. Per-base quality was not reported, and no clone a single base away is much larger than it.

From a lookup of the germline V gene, CDR1 and CDR2 are MDHEN and SYDVKM. Including the terminal cysteine and phenylalanine, the CDR3 comprises 12 residues. The CDR3 DNA has 36 bases and is translated from base 1. After removal of 2 bases from V and 7 bases from J, the junction retains 1 base not matched to a gene. Sequences were obtained from blood. The sequence came from a woman aged 25 to 39 with Graves' ophthalmopathy. Donor details come from another sample of the same person, matched by shared clones. In this chain, TRBV28 is recombined with TRBJ1-1, with 7 central nucleotides matching TRBD1. The DNA is as follows: TGTGCCAGCAGTTTACAGGGGGATGAAGCTTTCTTT. Its protein product is CASSLQGDEAFF.